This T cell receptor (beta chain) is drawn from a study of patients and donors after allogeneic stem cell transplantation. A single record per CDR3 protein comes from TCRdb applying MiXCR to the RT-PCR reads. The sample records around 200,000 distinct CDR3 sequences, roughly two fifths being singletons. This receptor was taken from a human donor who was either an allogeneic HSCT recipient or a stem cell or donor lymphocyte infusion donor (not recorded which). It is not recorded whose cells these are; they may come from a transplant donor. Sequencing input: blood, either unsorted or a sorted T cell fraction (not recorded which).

The CDR3 DNA sequence: TGTGCCAGCAGCCCGAGCGGGGGGGCATTAGATACGCAGTATTTT. It encodes CASSPSGGALDTQYF. The chain joins TRBV7-2 to TRBJ2-3, with 10 bases that match TRBD2. In germline, CDR1 is SGHTA, CDR2 FQGNSA. The CDR3 is made up of 15 amino acids. Trimming at V came to 5 bases and at J to 5 bases, leaving 7 bases not matched to a gene.